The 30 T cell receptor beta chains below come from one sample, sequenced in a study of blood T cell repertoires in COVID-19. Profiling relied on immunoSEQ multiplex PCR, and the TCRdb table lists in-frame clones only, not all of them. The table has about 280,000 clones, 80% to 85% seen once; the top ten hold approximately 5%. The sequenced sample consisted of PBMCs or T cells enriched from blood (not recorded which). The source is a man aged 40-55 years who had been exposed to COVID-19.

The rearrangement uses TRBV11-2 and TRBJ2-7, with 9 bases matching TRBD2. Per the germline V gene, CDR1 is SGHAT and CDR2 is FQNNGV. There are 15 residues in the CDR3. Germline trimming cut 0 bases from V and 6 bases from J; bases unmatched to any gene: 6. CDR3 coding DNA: TGTGCCAGCAGCTTAGACCCTAGCGGGGCCGGCGAGCAGTACTTC. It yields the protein CASSLDPSGAGEQYF.

This CDR3 reads CASSELRNNEQFF. For the CDR3, the DNA is TGTGCCAGCAGTGAGTTGCGAAACAATGAGCAGTTCTTC. The chain joins TRBV2 to TRBJ2-1, with no clear D. Germline CDR1 SNHLY, CDR2 FYNNEI. Trimming removed 3 bases from V and 5 bases from J, with 8 bases in between. This CDR3 has 13 amino acids.

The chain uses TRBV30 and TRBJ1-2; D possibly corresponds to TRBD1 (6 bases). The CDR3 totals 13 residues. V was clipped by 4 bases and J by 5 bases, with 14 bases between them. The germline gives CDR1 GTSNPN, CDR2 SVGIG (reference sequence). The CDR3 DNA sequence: TGTGCCTGGAAATCCCGGGACAAATATGGCTACACCTTC. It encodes CAWKSRDKYGYTF. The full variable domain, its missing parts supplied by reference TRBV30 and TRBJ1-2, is SQTIHQWPATLVQPVGSPLSLECTVEGTSNPNLYWYRQAAGRGLQLLFYSVGIGQISSEVPQNLSASRPQDRQFILSSKKLLLSDSGFYLCAWKSRDKYGYTFGSGTRLTVV.

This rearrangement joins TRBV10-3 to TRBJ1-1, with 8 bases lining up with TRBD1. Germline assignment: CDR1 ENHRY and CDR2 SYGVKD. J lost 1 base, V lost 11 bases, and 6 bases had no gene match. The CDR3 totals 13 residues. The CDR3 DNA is TGTGCCGTACGACAGGGGCCGAACACTGAAGCTTTCTTT. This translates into CAVRQGPNTEAFF.

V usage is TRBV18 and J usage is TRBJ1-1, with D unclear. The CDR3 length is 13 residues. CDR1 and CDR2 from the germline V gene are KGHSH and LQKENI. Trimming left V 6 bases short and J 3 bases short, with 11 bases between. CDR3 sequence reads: CASSSNTHTEAFF. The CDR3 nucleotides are TGTGCCAGCTCTTCGAACACGCACACTGAAGCTTTCTTT. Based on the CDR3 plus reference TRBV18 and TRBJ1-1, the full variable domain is NAGVMQNPRHLVRRRGQEARLRCSPMKGHSHVYWYRQLPEEGLKFMVYLQKENIIDESGMPKERFSAEFPKEGPSILRIQQVVRGDSAAYFCASSSNTHTEAFFGQGTRLTVV.

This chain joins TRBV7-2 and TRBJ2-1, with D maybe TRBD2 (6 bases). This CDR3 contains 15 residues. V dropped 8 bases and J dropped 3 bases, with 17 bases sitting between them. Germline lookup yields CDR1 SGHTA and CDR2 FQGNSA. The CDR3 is CASGLRRDFYNEQFF. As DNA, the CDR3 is TGTGCCAGCGGACTAAGGCGGGACTTCTACAATGAGCAGTTCTTC.

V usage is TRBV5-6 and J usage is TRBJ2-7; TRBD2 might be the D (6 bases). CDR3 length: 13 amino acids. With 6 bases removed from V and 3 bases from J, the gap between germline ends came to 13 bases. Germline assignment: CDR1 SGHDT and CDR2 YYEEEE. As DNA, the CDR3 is TGTGCCAGCACCCCCGGGGGAGACTACGAGCAGTACTTC. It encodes CASTPGGDYEQYF.

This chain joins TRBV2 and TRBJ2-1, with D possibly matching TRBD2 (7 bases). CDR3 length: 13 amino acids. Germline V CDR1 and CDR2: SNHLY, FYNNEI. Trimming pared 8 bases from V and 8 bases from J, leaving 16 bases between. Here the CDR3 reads CASQRDTFDEQFF. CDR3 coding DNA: TGTGCCAGCCAGCGGGACACCTTTGATGAGCAGTTCTTC. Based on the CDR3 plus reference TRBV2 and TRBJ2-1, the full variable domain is EPEVTQTPSHQVTQMGQEVILRCVPISNHLYFYWYRQILGQKVEFLVSFYNNEISEKSEIFDDQFSVERPDGSNFTLKIRSTKLEDSAMYFCASQRDTFDEQFFGPGTRLTVL.

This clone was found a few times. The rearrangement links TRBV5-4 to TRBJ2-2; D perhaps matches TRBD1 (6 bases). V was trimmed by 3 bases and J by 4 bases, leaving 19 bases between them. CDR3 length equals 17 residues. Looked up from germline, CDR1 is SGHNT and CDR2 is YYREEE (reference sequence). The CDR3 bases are TGTGCCAGCAGCTCCGGGACAAGGGATCCCTTCACCGGGGAGCTGTTTTTT. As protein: CASSSGTRDPFTGELFF.

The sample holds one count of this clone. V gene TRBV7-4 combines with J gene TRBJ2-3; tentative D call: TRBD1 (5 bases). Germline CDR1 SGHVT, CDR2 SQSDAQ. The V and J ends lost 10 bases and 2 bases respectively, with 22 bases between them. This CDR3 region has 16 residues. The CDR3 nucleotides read TGTGCCATCCCTAGGCCCGACAGTGAATACACAGATACGCAGTATTTT. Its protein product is CAIPRPDSEYTDTQYF.

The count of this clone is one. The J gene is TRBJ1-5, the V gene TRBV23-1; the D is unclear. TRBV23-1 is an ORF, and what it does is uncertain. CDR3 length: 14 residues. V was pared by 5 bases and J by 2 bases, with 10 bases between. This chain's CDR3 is CASSLGEGNQPQHF. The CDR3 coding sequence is TGCGCCAGCAGTTTGGGTGAGGGCAATCAGCCCCAGCATTTT.

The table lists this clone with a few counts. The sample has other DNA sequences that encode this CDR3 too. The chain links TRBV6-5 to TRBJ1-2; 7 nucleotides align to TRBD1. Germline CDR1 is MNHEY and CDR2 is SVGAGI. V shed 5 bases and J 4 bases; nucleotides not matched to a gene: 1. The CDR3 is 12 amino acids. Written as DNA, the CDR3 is TGTGCCAGCAGTCGACAGGGCTATGGCTACACCTTC. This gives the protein CASSRQGYGYTF.

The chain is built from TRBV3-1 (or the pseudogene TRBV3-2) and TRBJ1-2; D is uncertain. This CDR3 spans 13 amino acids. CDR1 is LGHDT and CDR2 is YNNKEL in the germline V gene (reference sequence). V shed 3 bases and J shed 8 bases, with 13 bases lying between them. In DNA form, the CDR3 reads TGTGCCAGCAGCCAGGCCCCCTCGGGAGGCTACACCTTC. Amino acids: CASSQAPSGGYTF.

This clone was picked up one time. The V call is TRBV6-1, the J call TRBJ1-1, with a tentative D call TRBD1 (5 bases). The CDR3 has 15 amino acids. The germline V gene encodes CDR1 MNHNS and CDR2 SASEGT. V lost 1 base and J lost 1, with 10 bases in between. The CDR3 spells CASSEGPGWNTEAFF. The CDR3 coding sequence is TGTGCCAGCAGTGAAGGACCAGGGTGGAACACTGAAGCTTTCTTT.

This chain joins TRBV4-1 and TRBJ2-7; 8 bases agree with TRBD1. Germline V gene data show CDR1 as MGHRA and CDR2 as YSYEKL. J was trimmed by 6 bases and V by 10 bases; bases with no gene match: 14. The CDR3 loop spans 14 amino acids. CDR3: CATGWGQDSGEQYF. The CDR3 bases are TGCGCCACGGGATGGGGACAGGATAGTGGCGAGCAGTACTTC.

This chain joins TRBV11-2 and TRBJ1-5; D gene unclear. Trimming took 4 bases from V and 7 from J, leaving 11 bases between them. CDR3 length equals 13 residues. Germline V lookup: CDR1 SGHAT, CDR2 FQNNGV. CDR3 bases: TGTGCCAGCAGCTATGAGGAGCGGCAGCCCCAGCATTTT. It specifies CASSYEERQPQHF.

CDR3 DNA: TGTGCCACCAATGAGGACAGGGCGGACACTGAAGCTTTCTTT. Translated, it gives CATNEDRADTEAFF. The chain employs TRBV15 and TRBJ1-1; 8 nucleotides align to TRBD1. The CDR3 is 14 residues long. Germline CDR1 is LNHNV and CDR2 is YYDKDF (reference sequence). Trimming cost V 7 bases and J 3 bases; bases outside gene matches: 7.

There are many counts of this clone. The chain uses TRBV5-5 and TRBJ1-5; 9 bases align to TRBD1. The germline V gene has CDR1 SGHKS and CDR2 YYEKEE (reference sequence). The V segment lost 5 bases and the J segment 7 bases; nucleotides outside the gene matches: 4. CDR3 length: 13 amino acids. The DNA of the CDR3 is TGTGCCAGCAGTACGGACAGGGGCCAGCCCCAGCATTTT. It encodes CASSTDRGQPQHF.

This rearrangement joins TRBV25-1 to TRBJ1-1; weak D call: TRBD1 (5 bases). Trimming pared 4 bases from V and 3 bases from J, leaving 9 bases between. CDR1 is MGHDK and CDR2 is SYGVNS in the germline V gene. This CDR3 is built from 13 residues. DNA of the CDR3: TGTGCCAGCAGTGGGACAAGACACACTGAAGCTTTCTTT. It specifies CASSGTRHTEAFF.

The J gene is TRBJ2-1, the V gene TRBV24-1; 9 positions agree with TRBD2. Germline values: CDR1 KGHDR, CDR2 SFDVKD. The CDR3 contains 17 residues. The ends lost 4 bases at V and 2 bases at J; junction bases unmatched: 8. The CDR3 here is CATSEPTSGLTYNEQFF. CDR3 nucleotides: TGTGCCACCAGTGAGCCGACTAGCGGCCTAACCTACAATGAGCAGTTCTTC.

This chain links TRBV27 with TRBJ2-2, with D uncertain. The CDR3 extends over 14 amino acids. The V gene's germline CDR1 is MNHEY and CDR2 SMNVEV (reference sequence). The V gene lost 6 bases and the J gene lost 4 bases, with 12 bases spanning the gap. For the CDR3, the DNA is TGTGCCAGCAGCCAAAAGAGATTCACCGGGGAGCTGTTTTTT. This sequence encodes CASSQKRFTGELFF.

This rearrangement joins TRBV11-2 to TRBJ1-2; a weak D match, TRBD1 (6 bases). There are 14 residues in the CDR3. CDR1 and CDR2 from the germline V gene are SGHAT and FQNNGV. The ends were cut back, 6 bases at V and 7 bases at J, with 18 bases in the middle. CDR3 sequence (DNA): TGTGCCAGCAGAATAACACGGGGGGCTACTGGCTACACCTTC. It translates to CASRITRGATGYTF. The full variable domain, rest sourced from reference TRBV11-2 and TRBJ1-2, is EAGVAQSPRYKIIEKRQSVAFWCNPISGHATLYWYQQILGQGPKLLIQFQNNGVVDDSQLPKDRFSAERLKGVDSTLKIQPAKLEDSAVYLCASRITRGATGYTFGSGTRLTVV.

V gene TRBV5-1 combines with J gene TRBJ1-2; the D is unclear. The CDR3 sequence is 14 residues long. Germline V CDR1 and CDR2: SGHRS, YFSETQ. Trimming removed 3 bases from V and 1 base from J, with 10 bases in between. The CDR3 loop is CASSSSRDNYGYTF. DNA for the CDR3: TGCGCCAGCAGCTCCTCGAGGGATAACTATGGCTACACCTTC.

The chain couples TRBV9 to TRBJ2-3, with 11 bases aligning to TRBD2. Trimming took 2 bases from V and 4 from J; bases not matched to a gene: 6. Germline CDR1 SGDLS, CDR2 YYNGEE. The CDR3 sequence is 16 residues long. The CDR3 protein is CASSVTSGSSPDTQYF. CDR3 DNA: TGTGCCAGCAGCGTTACTAGCGGGAGTTCCCCAGATACGCAGTATTTT.

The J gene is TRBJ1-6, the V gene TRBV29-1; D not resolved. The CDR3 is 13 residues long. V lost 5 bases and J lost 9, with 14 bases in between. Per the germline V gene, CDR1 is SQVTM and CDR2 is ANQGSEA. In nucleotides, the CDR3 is TGCAGCGTTAGCTTAGGTCCTAGTTCACCCCTCCACTTT. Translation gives CSVSLGPSSPLHF.

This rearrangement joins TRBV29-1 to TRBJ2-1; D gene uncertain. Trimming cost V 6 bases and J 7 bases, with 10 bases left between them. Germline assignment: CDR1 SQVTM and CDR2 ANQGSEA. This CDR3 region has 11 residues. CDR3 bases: TGCAGCGTCCAACAAACGAATGAGCAGTTCTTC. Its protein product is CSVQQTNEQFF.

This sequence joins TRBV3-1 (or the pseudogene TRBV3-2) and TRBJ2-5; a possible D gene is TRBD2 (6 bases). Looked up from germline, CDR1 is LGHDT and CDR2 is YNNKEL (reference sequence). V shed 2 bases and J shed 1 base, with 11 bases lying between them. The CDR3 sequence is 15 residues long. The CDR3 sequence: CASSQPGRGQETQYF. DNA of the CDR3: TGTGCCAGCAGCCAACCAGGGCGGGGCCAAGAGACCCAGTACTTC.

The CDR3 loop is CASSTTGGPGNEQFF. The CDR3 nucleotides read TGTGCCAGCAGTACCACAGGGGGACCGGGCAATGAGCAGTTCTTC. This chain links TRBV7-2 with TRBJ2-1; TRBD1 agrees at 8 bases. V lost 6 bases and J lost 6; bases outside the gene matches: 10. Germline V gives CDR1 SGHTA, CDR2 FQGNSA. The CDR3 has 15 residues.

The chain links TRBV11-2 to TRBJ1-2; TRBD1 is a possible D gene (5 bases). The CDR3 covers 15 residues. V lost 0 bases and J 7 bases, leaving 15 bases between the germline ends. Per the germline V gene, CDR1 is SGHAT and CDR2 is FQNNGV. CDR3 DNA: TGTGCCAGCAGCTTAGATCAGGGCAGGGCCCGTGGCTACACCTTC. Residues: CASSLDQGRARGYTF. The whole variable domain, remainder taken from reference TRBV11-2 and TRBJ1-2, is EAGVAQSPRYKIIEKRQSVAFWCNPISGHATLYWYQQILGQGPKLLIQFQNNGVVDDSQLPKDRFSAERLKGVDSTLKIQPAKLEDSAVYLCASSLDQGRARGYTFGSGTRLTVV.

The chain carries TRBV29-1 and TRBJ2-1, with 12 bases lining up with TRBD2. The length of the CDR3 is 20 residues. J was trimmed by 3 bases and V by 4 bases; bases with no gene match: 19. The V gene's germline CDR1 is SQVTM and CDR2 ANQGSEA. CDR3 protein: CSVVGSMRTSGISLYNEQFF. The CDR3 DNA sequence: TGCAGCGTTGTGGGGAGTATGAGGACTAGCGGGATATCCCTCTACAATGAGCAGTTCTTC.